The clone carrying this T cell receptor beta chain was seen only once. Its target is unknown. This entry comes from a study of shared clonotypes between healthy human individuals. Broader study findings: Represented diversity, genetic and exposure-history alike, was limited by few donors.

The CDR3 has 17 amino acids. V dropped 3 bases and J dropped 10 bases, with 25 bases sitting between them. Per germline, CDR1 KGHSH and CDR2 LQKENI. Only in-frame clones appear in the TCRdb table, and some are missing; sequencing was by immunoSEQ multiplex PCR. The sample lists 1,400,000 or so clones; approximately 98.5% were seen once. The sequencing sample was made of naive CD4+ T cells sorted from blood. Subset denoted: CD45RA+ positively selected. The receptor's source is a man under 40 in good health. The V gene is TRBV18, the J gene TRBJ2-1; D uncertain. CDR3 amino acids: CASSPQQTLQRLAEQFF. The CDR3 region has the DNA TGTGCCAGCTCACCTCAGCAGACCCTCCAACGTCTTGCCGAGCAGTTCTTC.